The 30 T cell receptor beta chains below come from one sample, sequenced in a study of post-analysis software for immune sequencing data (dated by TCRdb to between 2015 and 2016). The study at large found these results: Significantly higher frequencies in patients than in controls were found for a few TRBV segments, including TRBV5-6, TRBV5-1 and TRBV20-1.

Their antigens remain unidentified. The receptor library was made with PCR. Sequencing used an Illumina HiSeq 2500. Unique molecular identifiers were incorporated into TCR beta cDNA libraries to reduce PCR and sequencing biases. TCRdb's own reprocessing of the public reads used fastp at Q25 and MiXCR and kept productive beta chains. Rows are combined by CDR3 protein, so each entry shows the most common genes and DNA. For this sample there are about 680,000 distinct CDR3 sequences; around 64% appear just once. 10% to 12% of the sample goes to the ten largest clones. Sequencing was performed on blood. All receptors come from a girl aged 2 to 10 with multiple sclerosis.

The rearrangement uses TRBV6-5 and TRBJ2-3; TRBD2 is a possible D gene (5 bases). Trimming removed 0 bases at V and 1 base at J, with 14 bases between. The germline V gene has CDR1 MNHEY and CDR2 SVGAGI. The CDR3 totals 17 residues. This CDR3 is CASSYSSFDYGTDTQYF. The CDR3 coding sequence is TGTGCCAGCAGTTACTCGAGCTTCGACTATGGCACAGATACGCAGTATTTT.

The rearrangement joins TRBV29-1 to TRBJ2-5; weak D call: TRBD1 (5 bases). CDR1 is SQVTM and CDR2 is ANQGSEA in the germline V gene. CDR3 length equals 13 residues. V shed 4 bases and J shed 4 bases, with 13 bases lying between them. In DNA form, the CDR3 reads TGCAGCGTTGTAAAGGGGCTTGGAGAGACCCAGTACTTC. It encodes CSVVKGLGETQYF.

The J gene is TRBJ2-7, the V gene TRBV5-6; no clear D gene. With the DNA end fitting TRBJ2-5 better, the J assignment may be wrong. Germline values: CDR1 SGHDT, CDR2 YYEEEE. The length of the CDR3 is 14 residues. The CDR3 loop reads CASRMVDGQETQYF. DNA of the CDR3: TGTGCCAGCAGGATGGTCGACGGACAAGAGACCCAGTACTTC.

The chain uses TRBV7-2 and TRBJ2-3; 7 bases align to TRBD2. CDR1 SGHTA and CDR2 FQGNSA come from the germline V gene. The V gene end was trimmed by 4 bases and the J gene end by 4 bases; junction bases not matched to a gene: 5. This CDR3 has 14 amino acids. In nucleotides, the CDR3 is TGTGCCAGCAGCTACCCTAGCGGCGCAGATACGCAGTATTTT. It is translated as CASSYPSGADTQYF.

The rearrangement uses TRBV20-1 and TRBJ2-7; maybe TRBD1 (7 bases). V lost 5 bases and J lost 4, with 12 bases in between. The CDR3 runs to 12 residues. The germline CDR1 and CDR2 sequences are DFQATT and SNEGSKA (reference sequence). This CDR3 reads CSAGGGIYEQYF. CDR3 sequence (DNA): TGCAGTGCTGGAGGGGGCATTTACGAGCAGTACTTC.

The CDR3 here is CASRGLAGGLDEQFF. The CDR3 DNA sequence: TGCGCCAGCAGGGGACTAGCGGGGGGTCTGGATGAGCAGTTCTTC. The gene calls are TRBV5-1 and TRBJ2-1; 15 bases are shared with TRBD2. This CDR3 has 15 amino acids. V trimming: 5 bases; J trimming: 8 bases; junction bases outside the gene matches: 5. The germline V gene has CDR1 SGHRS and CDR2 YFSETQ.

This clonotype showed up just a few times. V gene TRBV5-1 combines with J gene TRBJ2-5, with D possibly being TRBD2 (5 bases). The CDR3 is 14 amino acids. V was clipped by 0 bases and J by 5 bases, with 11 bases between them. Germline V gene sequence: CDR1 SGHRS, CDR2 YFSETQ. The CDR3: CASSLGGPDETQYF. DNA of the CDR3: TGCGCCAGCAGCTTGGGCGGGCCGGACGAGACCCAGTACTTC. The whole variable domain, filled in from reference TRBV5-1 and TRBJ2-5, reads KAGVTQTPRYLIKTRGQQVTLSCSPISGHRSVSWYQQTPGQGLQFLFEYFSETQRNKGNFPGRFSGRQFSNSRSEMNVSTLELGDSALYLCASSLGGPDETQYFGPGTRLLVL.

For this clonotype: An end of the junction differs from the germline gene, which may be a read error. The rearrangement joins TRBV5-1 to TRBJ2-1; TRBD2 agrees at 12 bases. The CDR3 consists of 14 residues. CDR1 and CDR2 (germline): SGHRS, YFSETQ. CDR3 nucleotide sequence: TGCGCCGGCAGCCTAGCGGGAGGGCTGGGAGAGCAGTTCTTC. Its translation is CAGSLAGGLGEQFF.

In DNA form, the CDR3 reads TGTGCCATCTGGGACACGACCGGGACGGATACTAGCGGGGCCTACGAGCAGTACTTC. Translation: CAIWDTTGTDTSGAYEQYF. V and J are TRBV10-3 and TRBJ2-7, with 10 positions matching TRBD2. V gave up 8 bases and J gave up 2 bases; unmatched junction bases: 21. The germline V gene encodes CDR1 ENHRY and CDR2 SYGVKD. The CDR3 totals 19 residues.

This clonotype was counted only a few times. The genes are TRBV20-1 and TRBJ2-7; D remains unclear. CDR1 is DFQATT and CDR2 is SNEGSKA in the germline V gene (reference sequence). This CDR3 region has 15 residues. V was clipped by 1 base and J by 0 bases, with 13 bases between them. CDR3 protein: CSARGSSESSYEQYF. Written as DNA, the CDR3 is TGCAGTGCTAGAGGGTCCAGCGAGAGCTCCTACGAGCAGTACTTC.

The V gene is TRBV5-1, the J gene TRBJ2-1, with 7 bases that match TRBD1. Per germline, CDR1 SGHRS and CDR2 YFSETQ. V shed 3 bases, J shed 5 bases, and the junction held 5 bases outside the gene matches. This CDR3 is built from 14 residues. CDR3 in DNA: TGCGCCAGCAGCTCCTGGACAGGAGACAATGAGCAGTTCTTC. Protein sequence: CASSSWTGDNEQFF.

The gene calls are TRBV12-3 or TRBV12-4 and TRBJ1-5, with D unresolved. The length of the CDR3 is 14 residues. V was pared by 3 bases and J by 10 bases, with 16 bases between. CDR3 DNA: TGTGCCAGCAGTTTTGGGCCTACAGTCCCCCCCCAGCATTTT. Translation: CASSFGPTVPPQHF.

Comments on this clonotype: The junction shows a germline mismatch at one end, possibly a read error. DNA for the CDR3: TGCAGTGCGGGGGTTAGGGGCGGGGGGCTTCTCAATAAGCAGTTCTTC. It encodes CSAGVRGGGLLNKQFF. The chain recombines TRBV20-1 with TRBJ2-1, with TRBD2 matching 8 bases. The germline CDR1 and CDR2 sequences are DFQATT and SNEGSKA (reference sequence). CDR3 length equals 16 residues.

This clonotype was seen once. The J gene is TRBJ1-6, the V gene TRBV2; D is ambiguous. Between the trimmed V and J ends, which lost 7 bases and 7 bases, there was a span of 20 bases. The CDR3 is made up of 16 amino acids. Germline V gene lookup returns CDR1 SNHLY and CDR2 FYNNEI. The CDR3 loop reads CASTVPEGLGNSPLHF. The CDR3 DNA reads as TGTGCCAGCACCGTCCCGGAAGGTTTGGGGAATTCACCCCTCCACTTT.

The chain combines TRBV30 with TRBJ2-1, with a possible D match to TRBD2 (6 bases). The germline V gene has CDR1 GTSNPN and CDR2 SVGIG (reference sequence). V lost 2 bases and J lost 6, with 14 bases in between. This CDR3 comprises 14 residues. In DNA form, the CDR3 reads TGTGCCTGGAGTTCCAAGGGGAGGACCAATGAGCAGTTCTTC. Encoded protein: CAWSSKGRTNEQFF. Supplemented by reference TRBV30 and TRBJ2-1, the full variable domain reads SQTIHQWPATLVQPVGSPLSLECTVEGTSNPNLYWYRQAAGRGLQLLFYSVGIGQISSEVPQNLSASRPQDRQFILSSKKLLLSDSGFYLCAWSSKGRTNEQFFGPGTRLTVL.

CDR3 coding DNA: TGTGCCTGGAGCTACCAAAGGCGGGAGACTTACAATGAGCAGTTCTTC. Translation gives CAWSYQRRETYNEQFF. The rearrangement joins TRBV30 to TRBJ2-1, with 7 bases matching TRBD2. V shed 3 bases and J 4 bases; nucleotides not matched to a gene: 12. The CDR3 covers 16 residues. Germline loops: CDR1 GTSNPN, CDR2 SVGIG (reference sequence).

This clonotype has a single count. The genes are TRBV7-9 and TRBJ2-5; 12 bases line up with TRBD2. Trimming removed 0 bases from V and 2 bases from J; junction bases left unmatched: 7. The CDR3 sequence is 18 residues long. The germline V gene has CDR1 SEHNR and CDR2 FQNEAQ (reference sequence). The CDR3 is CASSLAPSGGAAQETQYF. As DNA, the CDR3 is TGTGCCAGCAGCTTAGCTCCTAGCGGGGGGGCCGCTCAAGAGACCCAGTACTTC.

The rearrangement uses TRBV6-2 or TRBV6-3 and TRBJ2-1; 7 positions match TRBD1. Trimming removed 9 bases from V and 8 bases from J; junction bases left unmatched: 10. The CDR3 runs to 13 residues. Germline CDR1 MNHEY, CDR2 SVGEGT. CDR3 sequence (DNA): TGTGCCAGTACGGGACAGTCGATAGATGAGCAGTTCTTC. Protein: CASTGQSIDEQFF.

The CDR3 sequence: CSASIKGIGQETQYF. CDR3 bases: TGCAGTGCTAGCATAAAGGGTATCGGTCAAGAGACCCAGTACTTC. The chain carries TRBV20-1 and TRBJ2-5; no definite D call. The V gene's germline CDR1 is DFQATT and CDR2 SNEGSKA (reference sequence). The CDR3 sequence is 15 residues long. V was pared by 3 bases and J by 2 bases, with 16 bases between.

The sample holds a few counts of this clonotype. Compared with germline, one end of the junction differs, possibly owing to a read error. The CDR3 region has the DNA TGTGCCTGCAGTTTAGGCCACAACAATGAGCAGTTCTTC. Encoded protein: CACSLGHNNEQFF. This rearrangement joins TRBV12-3 or TRBV12-4 to TRBJ2-1, with D hard to call. The CDR3 covers 13 residues.

The V and J genes are TRBV12-3 or TRBV12-4 and TRBJ2-7; 7 bases map to TRBD1. CDR3 length: 15 residues. V trimming: 5 bases; J trimming: 0 bases; junction bases outside the gene matches: 7. This chain's CDR3 is CASSRTGTASYEQYF. In DNA, the CDR3 is TGTGCCAGCAGTCGCACTGGGACAGCCTCCTACGAGCAGTACTTC.

The V call is TRBV5-5, the J call TRBJ1-1; 7 positions match TRBD1. The V segment lost 4 bases and the J segment 3 bases; nucleotides outside the gene matches: 9. The CDR3 runs 15 residues. Germline V gene sequence: CDR1 SGHKS, CDR2 YYEKEE (reference sequence). The CDR3 coding sequence is TGTGCCAGCAGCCCCTTACAGGGGAGGGACACTGAAGCTTTCTTT. Protein product: CASSPLQGRDTEAFF.

The chain couples TRBV29-1 to TRBJ1-1; D possibly corresponds to TRBD1 (6 bases). CDR3 length equals 14 residues. The V gene's germline CDR1 is SQVTM and CDR2 ANQGSEA. Trimming took 6 bases from V and 1 from J, leaving 15 bases between them. In DNA, the CDR3 is TGCAGCGTCAGAGCGGGGGCCGCGAACACTGAAGCTTTCTTT. Its protein is CSVRAGAANTEAFF.

The V gene is TRBV5-1, the J gene TRBJ2-4, with D hard to call. Germline V CDR1 and CDR2: SGHRS, YFSETQ. CDR3 length: 14 amino acids. Deletions cut 2 bases from V and 5 bases from J, with 11 bases between. The CDR3 is CASSFSDTENIQYF. The CDR3 coding sequence is TGCGCCAGCAGCTTCTCTGACACCGAAAACATTCAGTACTTC.

In this sample, this clonotype turned up a few times. The genes are TRBV12-3 or TRBV12-4 and TRBJ2-1; 13 bases line up with TRBD2. J was trimmed by 12 bases and V by 8 bases; bases with no gene match: 10. The CDR3 runs 14 residues. The CDR3 sequence is CASLGTSGERSQFF. The CDR3 region has the DNA TGTGCCAGCCTCGGGACTAGCGGGGAACGATCGCAGTTCTTC.

V gene TRBV12-3 or TRBV12-4 combines with J gene TRBJ2-7; D might be TRBD1 or TRBD2, each matching 5 bases. CDR3 length equals 13 residues. V shed 4 bases and J shed 3 bases, with 10 bases lying between them. The CDR3 spells CASSSRDHYEQYF. CDR3 DNA sequence: TGTGCCAGCAGTTCCCGGGACCACTACGAGCAGTACTTC.

This clonotype has just a few counts. This chain uses TRBV6-2 or TRBV6-3 with TRBJ2-2; no clear D gene. The CDR3 loop spans 13 amino acids. The ends were cut back, 3 bases at V and 2 bases at J, with 4 bases in the middle. From germline, CDR1 is MNHEY and CDR2 SVGEGT. CDR3 residues: CASSYSNTGELFF. Here the CDR3 DNA reads TGTGCCAGCAGTTATAGCAACACCGGGGAGCTGTTTTTT.

V and J are TRBV5-1 and TRBJ2-3; D possibly corresponds to TRBD2 (5 bases). This CDR3 is 15 amino acids long. Trimming left V 2 bases short and J 2 bases short, with 12 bases between. Germline-derived CDR1 and CDR2 are SGHRS and YFSETQ. CDR3: CASSLGAAITDTQYF. DNA for the CDR3: TGCGCCAGCAGCTTAGGAGCGGCTATCACAGATACGCAGTATTTT.

The chain joins TRBV11-2 to TRBJ1-2; 7 bases align to TRBD1. Trimming removed 5 bases from V and 6 bases from J; junction bases left unmatched: 15. Per germline, CDR1 SGHAT and CDR2 FQNNGV. The CDR3 length is 16 residues. CDR3 sequence (DNA): TGTGCCAGCAGCAGCAATAGGGGGCGCAAGGCCCATGGCTACACCTTC. Protein product: CASSSNRGRKAHGYTF.

The rearrangement joins TRBV15 to TRBJ2-1; TRBD2 agrees at 13 bases. Germline-derived CDR1 and CDR2 are LNHNV and YYDKDF (reference sequence). The CDR3 consists of 18 residues. The V and J ends lost 0 bases and 7 bases, in that order; junction bases with no gene match: 9. CDR3 in DNA: TGTGCCACCAGCAGAGATGGACTAGCGGGGGCAAAGTGGAATGAGCAGTTCTTC. Protein sequence: CATSRDGLAGAKWNEQFF.